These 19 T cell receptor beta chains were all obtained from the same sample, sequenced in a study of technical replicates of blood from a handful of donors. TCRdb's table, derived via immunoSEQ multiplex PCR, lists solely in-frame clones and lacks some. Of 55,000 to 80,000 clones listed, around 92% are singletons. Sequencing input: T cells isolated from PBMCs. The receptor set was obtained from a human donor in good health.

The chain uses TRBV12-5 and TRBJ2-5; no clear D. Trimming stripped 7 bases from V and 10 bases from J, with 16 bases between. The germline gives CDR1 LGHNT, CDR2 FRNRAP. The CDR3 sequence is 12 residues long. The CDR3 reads CASANTTVNQYF. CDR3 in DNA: TGTGCTAGTGCCAATACCACGGTTAACCAGTACTTC.

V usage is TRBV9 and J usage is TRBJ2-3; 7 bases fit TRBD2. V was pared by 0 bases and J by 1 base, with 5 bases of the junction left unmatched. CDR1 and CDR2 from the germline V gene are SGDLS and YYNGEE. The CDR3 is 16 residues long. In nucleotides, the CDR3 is TGTGCCAGCAGCGTAGGAGCGGGGCACCGCACAGATACGCAGTATTTT. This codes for CASSVGAGHRTDTQYF.

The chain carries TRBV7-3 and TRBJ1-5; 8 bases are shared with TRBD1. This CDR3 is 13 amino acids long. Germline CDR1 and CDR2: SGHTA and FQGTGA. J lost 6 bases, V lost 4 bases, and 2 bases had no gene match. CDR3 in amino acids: CASSSTGGQPQHF. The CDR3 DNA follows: TGTGCCAGCAGCTCAACAGGGGGTCAGCCCCAGCATTTT.

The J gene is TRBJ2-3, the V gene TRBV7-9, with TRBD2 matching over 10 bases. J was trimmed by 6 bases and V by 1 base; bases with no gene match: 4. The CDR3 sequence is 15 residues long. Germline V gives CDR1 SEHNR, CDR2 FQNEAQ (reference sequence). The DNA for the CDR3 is TGTGCCAGCAGCTTAGTAAAGCGGGAGGGGGATACGCAGTATTTT. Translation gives CASSLVKREGDTQYF.

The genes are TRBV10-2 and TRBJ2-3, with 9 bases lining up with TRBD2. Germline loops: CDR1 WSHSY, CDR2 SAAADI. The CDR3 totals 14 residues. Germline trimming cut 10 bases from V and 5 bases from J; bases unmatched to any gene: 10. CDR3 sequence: CATVKGLAIDTQYF. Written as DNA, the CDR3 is TGCGCCACAGTTAAAGGACTAGCGATAGATACGCAGTATTTT.

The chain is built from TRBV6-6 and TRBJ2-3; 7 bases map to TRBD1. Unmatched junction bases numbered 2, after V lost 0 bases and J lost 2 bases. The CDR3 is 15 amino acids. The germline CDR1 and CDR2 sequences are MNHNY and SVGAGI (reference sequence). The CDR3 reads CASSYSGTATDTQYF. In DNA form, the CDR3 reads TGTGCCAGCAGTTACTCCGGGACAGCCACAGATACGCAGTATTTT.

The CDR3 sequence: CASSRTRDSYEQYF. CDR3 sequence (DNA): TGCGCCAGCAGCCGAACCCGGGACAGCTACGAGCAGTACTTC. This chain uses TRBV5-1 with TRBJ2-7; 7 bases line up with TRBD1. Per the germline V gene, CDR1 is SGHRS and CDR2 is YFSETQ. V was pared by 4 bases and J by 3 bases, with 7 bases of the junction left unmatched. The length of the CDR3 is 14 residues. Drawing the rest from reference TRBV5-1 and TRBJ2-7, the complete variable domain is KAGVTQTPRYLIKTRGQQVTLSCSPISGHRSVSWYQQTPGQGLQFLFEYFSETQRNKGNFPGRFSGRQFSNSRSEMNVSTLELGDSALYLCASSRTRDSYEQYFGPGTRLTVT.

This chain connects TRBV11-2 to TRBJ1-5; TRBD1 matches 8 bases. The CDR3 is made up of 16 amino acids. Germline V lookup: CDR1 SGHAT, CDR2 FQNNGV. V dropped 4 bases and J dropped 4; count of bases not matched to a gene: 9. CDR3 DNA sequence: TGTGCCAGCAGCTCCCATCCGGGGACAGGAAATCAGCCCCAGCATTTT. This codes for CASSSHPGTGNQPQHF.

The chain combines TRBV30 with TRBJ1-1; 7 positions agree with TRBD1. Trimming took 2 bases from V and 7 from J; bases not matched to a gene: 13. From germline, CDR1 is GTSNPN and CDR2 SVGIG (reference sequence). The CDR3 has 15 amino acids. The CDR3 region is CAWSSLTGRDIEAFF. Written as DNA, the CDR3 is TGTGCCTGGAGTTCACTGACAGGGAGAGATATTGAAGCTTTCTTT.

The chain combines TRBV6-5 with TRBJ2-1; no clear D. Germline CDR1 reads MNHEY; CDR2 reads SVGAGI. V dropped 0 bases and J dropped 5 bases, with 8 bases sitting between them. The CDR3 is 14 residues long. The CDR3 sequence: CASSYSGIHNEQFF. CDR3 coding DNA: TGTGCCAGCAGTTACTCGGGCATACACAATGAGCAGTTCTTC.

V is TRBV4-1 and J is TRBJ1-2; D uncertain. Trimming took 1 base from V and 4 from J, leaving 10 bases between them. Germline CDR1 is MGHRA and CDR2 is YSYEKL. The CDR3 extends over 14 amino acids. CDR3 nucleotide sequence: TGCGCCAGCAGCCAAGGGGAGGCGAGCTATGGCTACACCTTC. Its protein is CASSQGEASYGYTF.

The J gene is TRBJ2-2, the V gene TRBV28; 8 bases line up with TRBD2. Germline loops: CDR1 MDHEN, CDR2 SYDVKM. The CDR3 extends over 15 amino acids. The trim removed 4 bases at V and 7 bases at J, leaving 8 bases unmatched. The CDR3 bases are TGTGCCAGCAGTTCCCCTAGCGGGCATGGCGGGGAGCTGTTTTTT. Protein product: CASSSPSGHGGELFF.

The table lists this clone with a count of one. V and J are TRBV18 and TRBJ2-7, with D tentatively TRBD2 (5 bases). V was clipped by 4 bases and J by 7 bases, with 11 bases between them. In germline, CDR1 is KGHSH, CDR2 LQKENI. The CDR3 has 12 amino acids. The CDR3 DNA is TGTGCCAGCTCACTCGGACGAGGGGAGCAGTACTTC. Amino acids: CASSLGRGEQYF.

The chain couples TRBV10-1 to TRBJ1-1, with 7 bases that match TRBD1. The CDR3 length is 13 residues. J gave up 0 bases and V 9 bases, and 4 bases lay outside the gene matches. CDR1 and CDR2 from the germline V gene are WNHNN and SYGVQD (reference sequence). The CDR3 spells CAREGAMNTEAFF. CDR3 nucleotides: TGCGCCAGGGAGGGGGCAATGAACACTGAAGCTTTCTTT.

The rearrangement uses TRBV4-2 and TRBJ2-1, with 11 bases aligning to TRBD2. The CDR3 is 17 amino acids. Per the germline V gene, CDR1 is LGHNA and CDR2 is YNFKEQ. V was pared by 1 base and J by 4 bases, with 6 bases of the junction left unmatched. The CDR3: CASSQAASGRNYNEQFF. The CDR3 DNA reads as TGTGCCAGCAGCCAAGCGGCTAGCGGGAGGAATTACAATGAGCAGTTCTTC.

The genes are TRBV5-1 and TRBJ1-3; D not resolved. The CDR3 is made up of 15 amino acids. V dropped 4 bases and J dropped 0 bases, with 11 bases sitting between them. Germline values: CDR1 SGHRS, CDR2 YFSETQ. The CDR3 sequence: CASSRSGFSGNTIYF. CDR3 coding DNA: TGCGCCAGCAGCCGATCAGGATTCTCTGGAAACACCATATATTTT.

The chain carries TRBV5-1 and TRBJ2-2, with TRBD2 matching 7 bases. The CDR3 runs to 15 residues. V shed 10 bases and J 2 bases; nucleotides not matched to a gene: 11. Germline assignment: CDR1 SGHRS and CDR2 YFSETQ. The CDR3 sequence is CARTGGPTNTGELFF. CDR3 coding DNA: TGCGCCCGTACGGGGGGACCAACTAACACCGGGGAGCTGTTTTTT.

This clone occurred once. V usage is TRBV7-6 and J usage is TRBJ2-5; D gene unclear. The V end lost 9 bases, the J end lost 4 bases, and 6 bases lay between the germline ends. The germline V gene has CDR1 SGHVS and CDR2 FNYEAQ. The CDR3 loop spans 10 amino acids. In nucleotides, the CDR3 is TGTGCCAGTGGCGGAGAGACCCAGTACTTC. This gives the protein CASGGETQYF.

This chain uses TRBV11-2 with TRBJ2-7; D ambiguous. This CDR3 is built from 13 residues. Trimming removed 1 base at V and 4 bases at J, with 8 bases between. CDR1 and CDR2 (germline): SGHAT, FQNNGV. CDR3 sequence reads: CASSLGYSYEQYF. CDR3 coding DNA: TGTGCCAGCAGCTTAGGCTATTCTTACGAGCAGTACTTC.